The 29 T cell receptor beta chains in this list originate from one sample, sequenced in a study of blood T cell repertoires in COVID-19 (dated by TCRdb to the early 2020s). Library prep was done by the immunoSEQ multiplex PCR assay. TCRdb limited this immuneACCESS table to in-frame rearrangements with V and J called. A share of clones is missing; checked studies link under half to unresolved V genes, and the rest is unexplained. This sample comprises tens of thousands of clones, roughly 70% of them detected only once. Just over 2.5% of the sample is held by the ten biggest clonotypes. Input material: peripheral blood. All receptors derive from a human donor with acute or convalescent COVID-19. The donor label of this sample is uncertain.

This clone has only a few counts. The J gene is TRBJ2-2, the V gene TRBV5-1; possible D gene TRBD2, 5 bases. Trimming pared 0 bases from V and 4 bases from J, leaving 13 bases between. The CDR3 has 16 amino acids. CDR1 SGHRS and CDR2 YFSETQ come from the germline V gene. The CDR3 DNA reads as TGCGCCAGCAGCTTGGGGGTTAGCGCATTCACCGGGGAGCTGTTTTTT. It encodes CASSLGVSAFTGELFF. The full variable domain, rest sourced from reference TRBV5-1 and TRBJ2-2, is KAGVTQTPRYLIKTRGQQVTLSCSPISGHRSVSWYQQTPGQGLQFLFEYFSETQRNKGNFPGRFSGRQFSNSRSEMNVSTLELGDSALYLCASSLGVSAFTGELFFGEGSRLTVL.

This clone has just one count. The chain employs TRBV9 and TRBJ2-7; tentatively, D is TRBD2 (6 bases). The CDR3 extends over 17 amino acids. Per the germline V gene, CDR1 is SGDLS and CDR2 is YYNGEE. V shed 4 bases and J shed 1 base, with 21 bases lying between them. In DNA, the CDR3 is TGTGCCAGCAGCCCTAGGGGTCCGGGGGTCCTATCCTACGAGCAGTACTTC. Its translation is CASSPRGPGVLSYEQYF.

The rearrangement links TRBV7-8 to TRBJ2-3, with D perhaps matching TRBD2 (7 bases). This CDR3 is 15 amino acids long. Trimming shortened V by 1 base and J by 6 bases, and 14 bases separated the two germline ends. Germline V lookup: CDR1 SGHVS, CDR2 FQNEAQ. The DNA of the CDR3 is TGTGCCAGCAGCTTAGTGCGGGGGCACATTGATACGCAGTATTTT. This translates into CASSLVRGHIDTQYF.

The chain uses TRBV6-5 and TRBJ1-2; 9 nucleotides agree with TRBD1. V gave up 0 bases and J gave up 4 bases; unmatched junction bases: 3. The CDR3 totals 15 residues. Germline V gene data show CDR1 as MNHEY and CDR2 as SVGAGI. CDR3 protein: CASSYSGTGPYGYTF. The CDR3 DNA reads TGTGCCAGCAGTTACTCCGGGACAGGGCCCTATGGCTACACCTTC.

The sample holds one count of this clone. The J gene is TRBJ2-1, the V gene TRBV28, with 10 bases matching TRBD2. With V trimmed by 5 bases and J by 6 bases, 10 bases remained unmatched. Germline CDR1 and CDR2: MDHEN and SYDVKM. The length of the CDR3 is 16 residues. The CDR3 nucleotides are TGTGCCAGCAGTCCCTCCCGCAGCGGGAGGGCCAATGAGCAGTTCTTC. Its translation is CASSPSRSGRANEQFF.

This clone was seen just once. The chain combines TRBV6-1 with TRBJ1-4; D is possibly TRBD1 (5 bases). Between the trimmed V and J ends, which lost 3 bases and 11 bases, there was a span of 13 bases. CDR1 is MNHNS and CDR2 is SASEGT in the germline V gene. CDR3 length: 13 amino acids. As DNA, the CDR3 is TGTGCCAGCAGTGACAGGACAATGAACAAACTGTTTTTT. It is translated as CASSDRTMNKLFF.

The rearrangement joins TRBV5-6 to TRBJ1-6; a possible D gene is TRBD1 (5 bases). Germline V gives CDR1 SGHDT, CDR2 YYEEEE. The length of the CDR3 is 15 residues. V lost 6 bases and J 5 bases, leaving 15 bases between the germline ends. The CDR3 bases are TGTGCCAGCAAGCGCAGACAGATCAATAATTCACCCCTCCACTTT. Protein product: CASKRRQINNSPLHF.

V gene TRBV7-9 combines with J gene TRBJ1-5; 7 nucleotides align to TRBD1. Losses at the gene ends were 1 base for V and 4 bases for J; bases not matched to a gene: 10. The CDR3 sequence is 17 residues long. Germline values: CDR1 SEHNR, CDR2 FQNEAQ (reference sequence). The CDR3 bases are TGTGCCAGCAGCTTAGAAGGAGGGACAGCGCCGAATCAGCCCCAGCATTTT. Protein sequence: CASSLEGGTAPNQPQHF.

V and J are TRBV28 and TRBJ2-7; TRBD2 agrees at 8 bases. The CDR3 extends over 14 amino acids. Germline CDR1 and CDR2: MDHEN and SYDVKM. Trimming cost V 7 bases and J 3 bases; bases outside gene matches: 8. The CDR3 here is CASKSRGGLYEQYF. The CDR3 nucleotides are TGTGCCAGCAAAAGTCGGGGGGGACTCTACGAGCAGTACTTC.

The chain links TRBV6-6 to TRBJ2-5; D remains unclear. Germline CDR1 reads MNHNY; CDR2 reads SVGAGI (reference sequence). Between the trimmed V and J ends, which lost 5 bases and 0 bases, there was a span of 10 bases. The CDR3 runs 14 residues. CDR3 in amino acids: CASSARVNQETQYF. In DNA, the CDR3 is TGTGCCAGCAGTGCCCGGGTTAACCAAGAGACCCAGTACTTC.

This clone was picked up a small number of times. The chain recombines TRBV7-9 with TRBJ2-3; 16 bases line up with TRBD2. Germline V gives CDR1 SEHNR, CDR2 FQNEAQ (reference sequence). The CDR3 is 16 residues long. V lost 3 bases, J lost 4 bases, and 1 base stayed unmatched. The CDR3 is CASSFGTSGGADTQYF. Written as DNA, the CDR3 is TGTGCCAGCAGCTTCGGGACTAGCGGGGGGGCAGATACGCAGTATTTT.

The V call is TRBV7-2, the J call TRBJ2-3; the D gene is possibly TRBD2 (6 bases). In germline, CDR1 is SGHTA, CDR2 FQGNSA. Trimming took 1 base from V and 5 from J, leaving 13 bases between them. The CDR3 has 15 amino acids. The CDR3: CASSLGGTVGDTQYF. CDR3 in DNA: TGTGCCAGCAGCTTAGGCGGGACGGTCGGAGATACGCAGTATTTT.

This clone showed up just once. The V and J genes are TRBV4-2 and TRBJ2-5; a weak D match, TRBD2 (6 bases). CDR3 size: 15 residues. Deletions cut 2 bases from V and 5 bases from J, with 15 bases between. The germline V gene encodes CDR1 LGHNA and CDR2 YNFKEQ. The CDR3 spells CASSQTGVNMETQYF. CDR3 coding DNA: TGTGCCAGCAGCCAAACGGGGGTTAATATGGAGACCCAGTACTTC.

The sample holds a few counts of this clone. The V and J genes are TRBV19 and TRBJ1-2, with a weak D call TRBD1 (6 bases). V was trimmed by 7 bases and J by 7 bases, leaving 22 bases between them. The CDR3 is made up of 15 amino acids. Germline CDR1 reads LNHDA; CDR2 reads SQIVND (reference sequence). CDR3 in DNA: TGTGCCAGTACCACCGGCCCCACAGGGTGGCGTGGCTACACCTTC. It is translated as CASTTGPTGWRGYTF.

The CDR3 DNA is TGTGCCAGCAGCTTACTAGCGGGAGGAGGTAGGCAGTTCTTC. Translated, it gives CASSLLAGGGRQFF. This chain links TRBV6-2 or TRBV6-3 with TRBJ2-1; 12 bases match TRBD2. Germline lookup yields CDR1 MNHEY and CDR2 SVGEGT. V trimming: 6 bases; J trimming: 12 bases; junction bases outside the gene matches: 9. The CDR3 length is 14 residues.

The rearrangement uses TRBV6-5 and TRBJ1-1, with D perhaps TRBD1 (5 bases). V shed 7 bases and J shed 5 bases, with 17 bases lying between them. The CDR3 covers 14 residues. CDR1 is MNHEY, CDR2 SVGAGI, per germline. This CDR3 is CASTQLLGVTEAFF. The CDR3 bases are TGTGCCAGCACCCAACTTTTAGGGGTGACTGAAGCTTTCTTT.

The CDR3 sequence: CASSLRSYEQYF. Written as DNA, the CDR3 is TGTGCCAGCAGCTTGCGGTCCTACGAGCAGTACTTC. This chain connects TRBV5-6 to TRBJ2-7; D gene ambiguous. Germline CDR1 is SGHDT and CDR2 is YYEEEE. This CDR3 comprises 12 residues. V lost 1 base and J lost 1, with 3 bases in between.

The chain uses TRBV6-6 and TRBJ1-2; 10 nucleotides align to TRBD1. Germline CDR1 is MNHNY and CDR2 is SVGAGI (reference sequence). The CDR3 is 13 amino acids. J was trimmed by 8 bases and V by 6 bases; bases with no gene match: 6. Written as DNA, the CDR3 is TGTGCCAGCAGCCTGGACAGGGGGGCAGGCTACACCTTC. It translates to CASSLDRGAGYTF.

This clone was seen once. This chain links TRBV2 with TRBJ1-5; D is ambiguous. V lost 8 bases and J 4 bases, leaving 18 bases between the germline ends. Germline V gene sequence: CDR1 SNHLY, CDR2 FYNNEI. CDR3 length: 15 amino acids. The CDR3 protein is CASGRAATTNQPQHF. The CDR3 nucleotides are TGTGCCAGCGGGAGGGCGGCCACCACGAATCAGCCCCAGCATTTT.

The J gene is TRBJ2-1, the V gene TRBV7-2; D is perhaps TRBD2 (6 bases). V was pared by 2 bases and J by 2 bases, with 10 bases between. The CDR3 extends over 15 amino acids. Per the germline V gene, CDR1 is SGHTA and CDR2 is FQGNSA. CDR3 sequence reads: CASSLLAFAYNEQFF. CDR3 in DNA: TGTGCCAGCAGCTTACTAGCGTTCGCCTACAATGAGCAGTTCTTC. Combining the CDR3 with reference TRBV7-2 and TRBJ2-1 gives the whole variable domain GAGVSQSPSNKVTEKGKDVELRCDPISGHTALYWYRQSLGQGLEFLIYFQGNSAPDKSGLPSDRFSAERTGGSVSTLTIQRTQQEDSAVYLCASSLLAFAYNEQFFGPGTRLTVL.

This sequence joins TRBV12-5 and TRBJ2-5; 9 bases line up with TRBD2. This CDR3 is 13 amino acids long. V lost 7 bases, J lost 9 bases, and 9 bases stayed unmatched. CDR1 is LGHNT and CDR2 is FRNRAP in the germline V gene. The CDR3 DNA reads TGTGCTAGTGCAATAGCGGGAGCAACGGCCCAGTACTTC. As protein: CASAIAGATAQYF.

This sequence joins TRBV19 and TRBJ1-5; weak D call: TRBD1 (6 bases). This CDR3 spans 14 amino acids. Trimming took off 3 bases at V and 2 bases at J, with 8 bases between the two ends. Per the germline V gene, CDR1 is LNHDA and CDR2 is SQIVND (reference sequence). The CDR3 sequence: CASSMGAGNQPQHF. The CDR3 DNA is TGTGCCAGTAGTATGGGGGCGGGCAATCAGCCCCAGCATTTT.

The chain employs TRBV6-5 and TRBJ2-7; D gene unclear. Per the germline V gene, CDR1 is MNHEY and CDR2 is SVGAGI. The CDR3 is 14 amino acids. Deletions cut 6 bases from V and 0 bases from J, with 12 bases between. The CDR3: CASRIPRSSYEQYV. The CDR3 nucleotides are TGTGCCAGCAGGATTCCGAGGAGCTCCTACGAGCAGTACGTC.

The CDR3 DNA reads TGCGCCAGCAGCTTGGAAGGCCGGGATCCTGAAGCTTTCTTT. This encodes CASSLEGRDPEAFF. The genes are TRBV5-1 and TRBJ1-1; no clear D. The CDR3 is 14 amino acids. Germline V gene data show CDR1 as SGHRS and CDR2 as YFSETQ. The V gene lost 0 bases and the J gene lost 6 bases, with 12 bases spanning the gap. The entire variable domain, with the rest obtained from reference TRBV5-1 and TRBJ1-1, is as follows: KAGVTQTPRYLIKTRGQQVTLSCSPISGHRSVSWYQQTPGQGLQFLFEYFSETQRNKGNFPGRFSGRQFSNSRSEMNVSTLELGDSALYLCASSLEGRDPEAFFGQGTRLTVV.

The sample holds a few counts of this clone. This chain connects TRBV5-6 to TRBJ1-2; no clear D gene. Germline lookup yields CDR1 SGHDT and CDR2 YYEEEE. The CDR3 runs to 12 residues. Trimming shortened V by 2 bases and J by 0 bases, and 2 bases separated the two germline ends. The CDR3 loop reads CASSFSNYGYTF. DNA of the CDR3: TGTGCCAGCAGCTTCTCTAACTATGGCTACACCTTC.

The chain uses TRBV14 and TRBJ1-1; D unresolved. Germline V gene data show CDR1 as SGHDN and CDR2 as FVKESK. V lost 4 bases and J lost 1, with 10 bases in between. This CDR3 has 14 amino acids. CDR3 loop: CASSLREPNTEAFF. For the CDR3, the DNA is TGTGCCAGCAGCCTTCGGGAGCCGAACACTGAAGCTTTCTTT.

This clone occurred once. The chain joins TRBV6-1 to TRBJ1-5, with D unresolved. This CDR3 contains 12 residues. Germline CDR1 and CDR2: MNHNS and SASEGT. Trimming shortened V by 1 base and J by 11 bases, and 9 bases separated the two germline ends. The CDR3: CASSEESKAQHF. The CDR3 bases are TGTGCCAGCAGTGAAGAGTCTAAAGCCCAGCATTTT.

The chain is built from TRBV7-2 and TRBJ1-2; 8 nucleotides align to TRBD1. Germline loops: CDR1 SGHTA, CDR2 FQGNSA. J was trimmed by 5 bases and V by 5 bases; bases with no gene match: 10. CDR3 length equals 15 residues. The CDR3 spells CASSTRTGGEYGYTF. As DNA, the CDR3 is TGTGCCAGCAGCACAAGAACAGGGGGGGAGTATGGCTACACCTTC.

This clone appeared a single time. The V gene is TRBV19, the J gene TRBJ1-2; 8 bases fit TRBD1. This CDR3 spans 14 amino acids. With 3 bases clipped from V and 1 base from J, the junction kept 1 base outside the gene matches. CDR1 is LNHDA, CDR2 SQIVND, per germline (reference sequence). CDR3 sequence: CASSIDRGNYGYTF. CDR3 bases: TGTGCCAGTAGTATCGACAGGGGTAACTATGGCTACACCTTC. Full variable domain (remainder filled in from reference TRBV19 and TRBJ1-2): DGGITQSPKYLFRKEGQNVTLSCEQNLNHDAMYWYRQDPGQGLRLIYYSQIVNDFQKGDIAEGYSVSREKKESFPLTVTSAQKNPTAFYLCASSIDRGNYGYTFGSGTRLTVV.